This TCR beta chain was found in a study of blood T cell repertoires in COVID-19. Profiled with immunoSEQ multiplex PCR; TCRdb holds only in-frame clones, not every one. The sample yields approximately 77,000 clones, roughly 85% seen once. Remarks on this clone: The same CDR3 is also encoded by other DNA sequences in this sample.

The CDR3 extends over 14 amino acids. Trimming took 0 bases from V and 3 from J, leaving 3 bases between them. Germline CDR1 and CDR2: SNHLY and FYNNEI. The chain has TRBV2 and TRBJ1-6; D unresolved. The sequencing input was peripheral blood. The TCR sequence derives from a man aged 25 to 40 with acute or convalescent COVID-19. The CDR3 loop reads CASSEARYNSPLHF. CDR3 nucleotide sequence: TGTGCCAGCAGTGAAGCCCGCTATAATTCACCCCTCCACTTT.